This TCR beta chain was sequenced for a study of PD-1 blockade in classical Hodgkin lymphoma. Across the whole study: Patients in the cohort were put on intravenous nivolumab, 3 mg/kg every 2 weeks.

Only in-frame clones appear in the TCRdb table, and some are missing; sequencing was by immunoSEQ multiplex PCR. The sample holds about 28,000 clones, roughly 75% seen once. The study, taken as a whole, reports: Exclusion covered patients beginning nivolumab under 1 year post-ASCT. Patients who responded completely had about the same baseline diversity as newly diagnosed patients. A significant rise in TCR diversity was seen by C4D1 for CD4+ cells but not for CD8+ cells.

CDR3 size: 15 residues. Trimming cost V 3 bases and J 6 bases, with 16 bases left between them. CDR1 and CDR2 from the germline V gene are SGHDT and YYEEEE. Time point of the sample: cycle 4 day 1 (C4D1), after 5 to 7 weeks of nivolumab. Relapses following autologous stem cell transplantation were seen in all patients, with brentuximab vedotin exposure varying. Comment on this clone: No antigen is known for it.

This sequence joins TRBV5-6 and TRBJ1-5, with D hard to call. The origin of this receptor is a human donor with classical Hodgkin lymphoma. Sequences were derived from peripheral blood mononuclear cells (PBMCs), sampled before the fourth cycle of nivolumab. The CDR3 loop is CASSWRGAGPQPQHF. DNA for the CDR3: TGTGCCAGCAGCTGGCGGGGAGCGGGTCCTCAGCCCCAGCATTTT.